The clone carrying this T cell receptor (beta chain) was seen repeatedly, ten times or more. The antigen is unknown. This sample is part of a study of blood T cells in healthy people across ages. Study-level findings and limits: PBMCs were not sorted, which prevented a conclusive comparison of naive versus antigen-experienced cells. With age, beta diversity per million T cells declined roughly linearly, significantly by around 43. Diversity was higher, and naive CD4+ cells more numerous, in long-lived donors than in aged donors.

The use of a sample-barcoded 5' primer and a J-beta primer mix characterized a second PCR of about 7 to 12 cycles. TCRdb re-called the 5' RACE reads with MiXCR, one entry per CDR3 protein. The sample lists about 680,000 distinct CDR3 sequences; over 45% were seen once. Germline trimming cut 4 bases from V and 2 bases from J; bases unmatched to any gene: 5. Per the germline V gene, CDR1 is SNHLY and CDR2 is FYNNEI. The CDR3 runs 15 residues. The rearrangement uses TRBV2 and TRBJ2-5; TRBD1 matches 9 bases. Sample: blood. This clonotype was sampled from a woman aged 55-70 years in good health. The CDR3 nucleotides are TGTGCCAGCAGTGTTGGGACAGGGTTTCAAGAGACCCAGTACTTC. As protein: CASSVGTGFQETQYF.